Each of the 13 T cell receptor beta chains below was sequenced from the same sample in a study of blood T cell repertoires in COVID-19. The repertoire was sequenced with immunoSEQ multiplex PCR; TCRdb's copy has only in-frame clones and lacks some. Counted here are more than 200,000 clones, about 90% occurring once; the ten biggest clones make up 2.7%. Sequenced material: peripheral blood. The receptor source for this set is a woman aged 55-75 years with acute or convalescent COVID-19.

This chain connects TRBV9 to TRBJ2-3; a possible D gene is TRBD1 (5 bases). V lost 0 bases to trimming and J lost 14 bases, with 16 bases between them. Germline-derived CDR1 and CDR2 are SGDLS and YYNGEE. CDR3 length equals 13 residues. The CDR3 reads CASSVAGAQFPYF. DNA of the CDR3: TGTGCCAGCAGCGTAGCTGGGGCCCAATTTCCGTATTTT.

This clone was counted once. The chain employs TRBV5-4 and TRBJ1-1, with D possibly TRBD1 on 6 matching bases. The V end lost 4 bases, the J end lost 1 base, and 20 bases lay between the germline ends. The CDR3 consists of 17 residues. The germline V gene encodes CDR1 SGHNT and CDR2 YYREEE (reference sequence). For the CDR3, the DNA is TGTGCCAGCAGCCGTAGGGGCAGGGGCGAATCGAACACTGAAGCTTTCTTT. This sequence encodes CASSRRGRGESNTEAFF.

The V gene is TRBV28, the J gene TRBJ2-3; 7 bases are a match to TRBD2. This CDR3 is built from 15 residues. Germline CDR1 MDHEN, CDR2 SYDVKM. V shed 4 bases, J shed 0 bases, and the junction held 4 bases outside the gene matches. In DNA, the CDR3 is TGTGCCAGCAGTTATAAGCGGGGTAGCACAGATACGCAGTATTTT. This sequence encodes CASSYKRGSTDTQYF.

This chain links TRBV2 with TRBJ2-1; D unclear. The CDR3 covers 16 residues. The V gene's germline CDR1 is SNHLY and CDR2 FYNNEI. V was cut by 4 bases and J by 0 bases, with 13 bases left in between. The CDR3 nucleotides read TGTGCCAGCAGTGGTGAGGTGCTAGGCTCCTACAATGAGCAGTTCTTC. As protein: CASSGEVLGSYNEQFF.

In this sample, this clone turned up once. V usage is TRBV12-3 or TRBV12-4 and J usage is TRBJ1-5, with D unclear. The CDR3 spans 12 residues. V was cut by 5 bases and J by 10 bases, with 12 bases left in between. The CDR3 coding sequence is TGTGCCAGCAGTGGAGGCCTTTTTCCCCAGCATTTT. Its translation is CASSGGLFPQHF.

The chain joins TRBV5-5 to TRBJ2-1, with D hard to call. Germline lookup yields CDR1 SGHKS and CDR2 YYEKEE (reference sequence). The CDR3 runs to 14 residues. V lost 2 bases, J lost 4 bases, and 10 bases lay in between. The CDR3 is CASSLGQAYNEQFF. Written as DNA, the CDR3 is TGTGCCAGCAGCTTAGGCCAGGCTTACAATGAGCAGTTCTTC.

The rearrangement links TRBV5-1 to TRBJ1-1; 7 positions agree with TRBD1. Per germline, CDR1 SGHRS and CDR2 YFSETQ. CDR3 size: 13 residues. J lost 6 bases, V lost 2 bases, and 4 bases had no gene match. CDR3 DNA sequence: TGCGCCAGCAGCTTTATAGGACAGGCTGAAGCTTTCTTT. Residues: CASSFIGQAEAFF.

The J gene is TRBJ1-5, the V gene TRBV2; D unresolved. V lost 7 bases and J 5 bases, leaving 12 bases between the germline ends. Per germline, CDR1 SNHLY and CDR2 FYNNEI. The CDR3 loop spans 13 amino acids. This CDR3 is CASMRREDQPQHF. In nucleotides, the CDR3 is TGTGCCAGCATGAGGAGGGAGGATCAGCCCCAGCATTTT.

This rearrangement joins TRBV12-5 to TRBJ2-5; TRBD2 might be the D (6 bases). Germline V gene data show CDR1 as LGHNT and CDR2 as FRNRAP. CDR3 length equals 15 residues. The V gene lost 4 bases and the J gene lost 0 bases, with 12 bases spanning the gap. CDR3 in DNA: TGTGCTAGTGGTTCTGGGACTTTGTACCAAGAGACCCAGTACTTC. Translating it yields CASGSGTLYQETQYF. Full variable domain (outside the CDR3, taken from reference TRBV12-5 and TRBJ2-5): DARVTQTPRHKVTEMGQEVTMRCQPILGHNTVFWYRQTMMQGLELLAYFRNRAPLDDSGMPKDRFSAEMPDATLATLKIQPSEPRDSAVYFCASGSGTLYQETQYFGPGTRLLVL.

The rearrangement links TRBV7-3 to TRBJ1-2, with D possibly being TRBD1 (6 bases). The CDR3 loop spans 14 amino acids. From germline, CDR1 is SGHTA and CDR2 FQGTGA. The germline V and J ends were trimmed by 5 bases and 8 bases, with 18 bases remaining between them. The chain's CDR3 is CASSTPTGMKGYTF. The CDR3 coding sequence is TGTGCCAGCAGCACACCCACAGGGATGAAAGGCTACACCTTC.

The chain employs TRBV3-1 (or the pseudogene TRBV3-2) and TRBJ1-2; 7 bases are a match to TRBD1. The germline gives CDR1 LGHDT, CDR2 YNNKEL (reference sequence). There are 16 residues in the CDR3. The junction had 10 bases not matched to a gene; V was cut back by 4 bases and J by 2 bases. CDR3 DNA: TGTGCCAGCAGCCCCCTACGATACAGGGGCAACTATGGCTACACCTTC. Translation: CASSPLRYRGNYGYTF.

This clone was seen only once. The chain combines TRBV7-3 with TRBJ2-3; D is possibly TRBD2 (5 bases). Trimming took 8 bases from V and 6 from J, leaving 12 bases between them. Germline lookup yields CDR1 SGHTA and CDR2 FQGTGA. This CDR3 contains 12 residues. CDR3 loop: CASGLAGDTQYF. CDR3 nucleotide sequence: TGTGCCAGCGGGCTAGCCGGGGATACGCAGTATTTT.

The chain carries TRBV6-2 or TRBV6-3 and TRBJ2-2, with D tentatively TRBD2 (7 bases). This CDR3 is built from 17 residues. Trimming left V 0 bases short and J 4 bases short, with 15 bases between. The germline CDR1 and CDR2 sequences are MNHEY and SVGEGT. For the CDR3, the DNA is TGTGCCAGCAGTTACTCTCGGGGGGCTGTGAGCACCGGGGAGCTGTTTTTT. This encodes CASSYSRGAVSTGELFF.